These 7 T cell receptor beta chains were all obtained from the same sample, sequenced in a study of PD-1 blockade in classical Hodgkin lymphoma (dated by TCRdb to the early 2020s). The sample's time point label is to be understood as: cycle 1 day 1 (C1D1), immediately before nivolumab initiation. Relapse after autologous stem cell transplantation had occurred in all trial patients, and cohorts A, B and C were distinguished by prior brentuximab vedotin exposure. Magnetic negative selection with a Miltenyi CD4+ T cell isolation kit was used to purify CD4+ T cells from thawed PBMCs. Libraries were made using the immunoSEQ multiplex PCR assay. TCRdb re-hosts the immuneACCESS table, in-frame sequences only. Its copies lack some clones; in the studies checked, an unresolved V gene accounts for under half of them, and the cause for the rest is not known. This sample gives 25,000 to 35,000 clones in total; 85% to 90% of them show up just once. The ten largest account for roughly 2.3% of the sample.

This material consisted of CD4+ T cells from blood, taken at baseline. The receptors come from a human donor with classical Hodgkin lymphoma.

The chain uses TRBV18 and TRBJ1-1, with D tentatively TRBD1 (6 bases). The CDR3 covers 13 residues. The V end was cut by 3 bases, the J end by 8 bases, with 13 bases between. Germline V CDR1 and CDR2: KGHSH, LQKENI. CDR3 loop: CASSPRGRAEAFF. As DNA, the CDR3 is TGTGCCAGCTCACCTCGGGGGCGGGCCGAAGCTTTCTTT.

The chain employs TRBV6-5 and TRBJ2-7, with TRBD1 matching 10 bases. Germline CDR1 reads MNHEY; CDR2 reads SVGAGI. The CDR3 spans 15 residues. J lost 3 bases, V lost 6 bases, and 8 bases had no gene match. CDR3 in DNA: TGTGCCAGCAGAAGCCGGGACAGGGGCATCTACGAGCAGTACTTC. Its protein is CASRSRDRGIYEQYF.

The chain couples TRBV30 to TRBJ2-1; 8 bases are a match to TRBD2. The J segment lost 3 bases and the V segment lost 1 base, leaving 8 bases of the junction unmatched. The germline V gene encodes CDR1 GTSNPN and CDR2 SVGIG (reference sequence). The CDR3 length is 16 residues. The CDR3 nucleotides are TGTGCCTGGAGTGGAAAGAGCGGGAGCGGCTACAATGAGCAGTTCTTC. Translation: CAWSGKSGSGYNEQFF.

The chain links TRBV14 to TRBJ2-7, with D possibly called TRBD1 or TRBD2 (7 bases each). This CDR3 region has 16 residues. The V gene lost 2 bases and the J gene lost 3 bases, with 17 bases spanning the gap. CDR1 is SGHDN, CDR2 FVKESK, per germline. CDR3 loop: CASSQPGGDRRYEQYF. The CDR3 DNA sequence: TGTGCCAGCAGCCAACCAGGGGGGGATCGCCGCTACGAGCAGTACTTC. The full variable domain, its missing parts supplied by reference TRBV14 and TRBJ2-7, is EAGVTQFPSHSVIEKGQTVTLRCDPISGHDNLYWYRRVMGKEIKFLLHFVKESKQDESGMPNNRFLAERTGGTYSTLKVQPAELEDSGVYFCASSQPGGDRRYEQYFGPGTRLTVT.

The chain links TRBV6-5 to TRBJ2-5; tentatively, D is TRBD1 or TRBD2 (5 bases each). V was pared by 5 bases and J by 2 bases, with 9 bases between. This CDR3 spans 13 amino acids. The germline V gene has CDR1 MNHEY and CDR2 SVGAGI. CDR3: CASSRGAQETQYF. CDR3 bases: TGTGCCAGCAGTCGAGGGGCTCAAGAGACCCAGTACTTC.

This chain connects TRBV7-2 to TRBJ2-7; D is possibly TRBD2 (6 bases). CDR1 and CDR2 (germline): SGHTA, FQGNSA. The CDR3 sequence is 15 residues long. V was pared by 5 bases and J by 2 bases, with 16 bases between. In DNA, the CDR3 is TGTGCCAGCAGCCCCCATGGAGGGGTCACCTACGAGCAGTACTTC. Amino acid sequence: CASSPHGGVTYEQYF. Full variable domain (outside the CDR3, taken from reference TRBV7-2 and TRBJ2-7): GAGVSQSPSNKVTEKGKDVELRCDPISGHTALYWYRQSLGQGLEFLIYFQGNSAPDKSGLPSDRFSAERTGGSVSTLTIQRTQQEDSAVYLCASSPHGGVTYEQYFGPGTRLTVT.

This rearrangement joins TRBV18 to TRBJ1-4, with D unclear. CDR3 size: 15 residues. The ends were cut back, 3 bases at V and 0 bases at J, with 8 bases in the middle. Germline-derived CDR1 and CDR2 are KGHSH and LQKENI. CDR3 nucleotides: TGTGCCAGCTCACCTAACTCTGCAACTAATGAAAAACTGTTTTTT. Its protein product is CASSPNSATNEKLFF.